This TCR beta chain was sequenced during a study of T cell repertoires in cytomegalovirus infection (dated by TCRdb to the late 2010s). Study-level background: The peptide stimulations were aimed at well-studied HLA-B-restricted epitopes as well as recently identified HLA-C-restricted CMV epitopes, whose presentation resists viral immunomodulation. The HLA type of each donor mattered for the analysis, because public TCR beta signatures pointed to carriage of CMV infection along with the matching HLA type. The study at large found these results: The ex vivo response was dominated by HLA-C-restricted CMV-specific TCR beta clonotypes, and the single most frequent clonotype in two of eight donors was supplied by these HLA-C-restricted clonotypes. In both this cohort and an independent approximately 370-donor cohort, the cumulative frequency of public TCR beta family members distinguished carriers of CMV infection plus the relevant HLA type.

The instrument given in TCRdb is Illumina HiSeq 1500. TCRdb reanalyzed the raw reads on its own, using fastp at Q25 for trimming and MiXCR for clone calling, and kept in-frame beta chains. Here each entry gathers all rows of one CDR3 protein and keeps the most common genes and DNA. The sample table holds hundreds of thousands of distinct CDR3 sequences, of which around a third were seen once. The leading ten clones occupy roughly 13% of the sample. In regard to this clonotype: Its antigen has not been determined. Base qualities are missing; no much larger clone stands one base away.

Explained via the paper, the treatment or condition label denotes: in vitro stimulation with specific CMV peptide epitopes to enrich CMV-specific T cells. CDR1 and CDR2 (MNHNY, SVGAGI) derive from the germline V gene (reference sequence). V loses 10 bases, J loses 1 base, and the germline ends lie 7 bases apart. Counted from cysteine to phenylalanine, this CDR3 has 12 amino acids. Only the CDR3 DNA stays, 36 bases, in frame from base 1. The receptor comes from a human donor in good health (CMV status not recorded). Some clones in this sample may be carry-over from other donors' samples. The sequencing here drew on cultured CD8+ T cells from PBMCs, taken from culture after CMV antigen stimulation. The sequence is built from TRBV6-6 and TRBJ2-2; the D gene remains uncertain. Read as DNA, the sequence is TGTGCCACCTCGATGAACACCGGGGAGCTGTTTTTT. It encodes CATSMNTGELFF.